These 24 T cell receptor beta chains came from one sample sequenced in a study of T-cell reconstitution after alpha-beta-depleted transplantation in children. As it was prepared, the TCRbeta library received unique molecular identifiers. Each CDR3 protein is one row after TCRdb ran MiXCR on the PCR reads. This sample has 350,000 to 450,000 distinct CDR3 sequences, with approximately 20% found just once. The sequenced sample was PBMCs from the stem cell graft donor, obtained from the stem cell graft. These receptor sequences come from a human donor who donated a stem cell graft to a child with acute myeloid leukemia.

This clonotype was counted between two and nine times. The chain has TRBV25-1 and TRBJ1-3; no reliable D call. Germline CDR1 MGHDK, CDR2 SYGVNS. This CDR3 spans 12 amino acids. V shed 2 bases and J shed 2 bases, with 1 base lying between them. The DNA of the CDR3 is TGTGCCAGCAGTGAAGCTGGAAACACCATATATTTT. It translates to CASSEAGNTIYF. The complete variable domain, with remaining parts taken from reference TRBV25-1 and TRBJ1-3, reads EADIYQTPRYLVIGTGKKITLECSQTMGHDKMYWYQQDPGMELHLIHYSYGVNSTEKGDLSSESTVSRIRTEHFPLTLESARPSHTSQYLCASSEAGNTIYFGEGSWLTVV.

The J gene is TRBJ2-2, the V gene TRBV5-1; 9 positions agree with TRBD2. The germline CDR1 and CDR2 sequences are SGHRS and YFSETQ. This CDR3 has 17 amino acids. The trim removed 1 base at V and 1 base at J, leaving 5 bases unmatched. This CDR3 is CASSLTSGSLNTGELFF. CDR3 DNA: TGCGCCAGCAGCTTGACTAGCGGGTCTTTGAACACCGGGGAGCTGTTTTTT.

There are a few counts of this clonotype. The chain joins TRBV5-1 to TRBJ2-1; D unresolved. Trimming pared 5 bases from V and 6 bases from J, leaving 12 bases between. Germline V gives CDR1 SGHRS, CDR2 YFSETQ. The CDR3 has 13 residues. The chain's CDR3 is CASRVQMGNEQFF. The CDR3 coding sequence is TGCGCCAGCAGGGTCCAAATGGGCAATGAGCAGTTCTTC.

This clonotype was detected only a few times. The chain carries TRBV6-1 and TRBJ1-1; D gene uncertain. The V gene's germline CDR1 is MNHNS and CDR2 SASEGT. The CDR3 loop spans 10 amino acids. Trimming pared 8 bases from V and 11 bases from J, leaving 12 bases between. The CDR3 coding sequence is TGTGCCAGCTGGTGGCAGAGGGCTTTCTTT. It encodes CASWWQRAFF.

CDR3 bases: TGCAGCGTTAGAGCGAACTCTGGAAACACCATATATTTT. This codes for CSVRANSGNTIYF. The gene calls are TRBV29-1 and TRBJ1-3; the D is unclear. Trimming shortened V by 5 bases and J by 0 bases, and 8 bases separated the two germline ends. The germline V gene encodes CDR1 SQVTM and CDR2 ANQGSEA. This CDR3 is built from 13 residues.

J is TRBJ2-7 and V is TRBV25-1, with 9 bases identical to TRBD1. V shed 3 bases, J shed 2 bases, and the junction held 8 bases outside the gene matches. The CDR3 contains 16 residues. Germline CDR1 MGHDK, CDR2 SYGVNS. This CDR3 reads CASSDSGQGKTYEQYF. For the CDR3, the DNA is TGTGCCAGCAGTGACTCTGGACAGGGGAAAACCTACGAGCAGTACTTC.

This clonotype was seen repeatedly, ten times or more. The CDR3 DNA is TGCGCCAGCAGCTTGGAGTACGGAACGATCTATGGCTACACCTTC. Protein: CASSLEYGTIYGYTF. The V gene is TRBV5-1, the J gene TRBJ1-2; D is undetermined. Germline CDR1 reads SGHRS; CDR2 reads YFSETQ. This CDR3 is built from 15 residues. V was pared by 0 bases and J by 4 bases, with 13 bases between.

CDR3 in amino acids: CATSRGAGTYEQYF. The CDR3 DNA reads TGTGCCACCAGCAGGGGAGCGGGAACCTACGAGCAGTACTTC. The V and J genes are TRBV15 and TRBJ2-7; 7 bases align to TRBD2. This CDR3 is built from 14 residues. CDR1 is LNHNV and CDR2 is YYDKDF in the germline V gene (reference sequence). V shed 3 bases and J 2 bases; nucleotides not matched to a gene: 4.

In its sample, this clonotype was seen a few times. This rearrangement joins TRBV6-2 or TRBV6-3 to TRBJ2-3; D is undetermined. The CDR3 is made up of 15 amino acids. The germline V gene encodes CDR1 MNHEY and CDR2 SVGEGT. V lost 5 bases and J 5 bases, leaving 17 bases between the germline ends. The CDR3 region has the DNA TGTGCCAGCAGTCGTTCCTCGGTGCGGATAGATACGCAGTATTTT. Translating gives CASSRSSVRIDTQYF.

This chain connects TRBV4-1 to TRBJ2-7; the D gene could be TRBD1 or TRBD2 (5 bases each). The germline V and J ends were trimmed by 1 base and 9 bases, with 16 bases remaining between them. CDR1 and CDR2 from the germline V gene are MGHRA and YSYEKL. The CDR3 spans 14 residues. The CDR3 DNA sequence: TGCGCCAGCAGCCAAGTGGACCGGGGACGGGGGCAGTACTTC. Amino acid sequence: CASSQVDRGRGQYF.

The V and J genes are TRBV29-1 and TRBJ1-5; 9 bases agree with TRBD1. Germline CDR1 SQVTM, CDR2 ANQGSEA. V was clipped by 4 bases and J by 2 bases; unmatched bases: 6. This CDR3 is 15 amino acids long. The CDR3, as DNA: TGCAGCGTTGTCGTACAGGGGGCAGGCAATCAGCCCCAGCATTTT. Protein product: CSVVVQGAGNQPQHF. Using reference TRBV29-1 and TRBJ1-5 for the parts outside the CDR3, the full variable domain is SAVISQKPSRDICQRGTSLTIQCQVDSQVTMMFWYRQQPGQSLTLIATANQGSEATYESGFVIDKFPISRPNLTFSTLTVSNMSPEDSSIYLCSVVVQGAGNQPQHFGDGTRLSIL.

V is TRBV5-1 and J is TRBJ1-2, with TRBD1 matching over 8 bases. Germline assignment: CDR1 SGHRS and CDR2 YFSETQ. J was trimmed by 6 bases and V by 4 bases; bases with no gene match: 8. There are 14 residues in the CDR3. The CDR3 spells CASSPGQGLHGYTF. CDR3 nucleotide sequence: TGCGCCAGCAGCCCCGGACAGGGTTTGCATGGCTACACCTTC.

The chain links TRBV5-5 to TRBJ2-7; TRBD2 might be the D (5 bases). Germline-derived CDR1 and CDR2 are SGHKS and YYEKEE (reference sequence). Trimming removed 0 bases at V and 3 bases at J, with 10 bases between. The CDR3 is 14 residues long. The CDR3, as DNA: TGTGCCAGCAGCTTGGTACTAGGAAACTACGAGCAGTACTTC. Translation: CASSLVLGNYEQYF.

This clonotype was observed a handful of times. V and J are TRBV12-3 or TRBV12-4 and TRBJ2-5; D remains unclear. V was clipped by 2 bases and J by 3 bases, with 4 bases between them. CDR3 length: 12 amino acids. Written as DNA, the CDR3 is TGTGCCAGCAGTTTATGGGAAGAGACCCAGTACTTC. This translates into CASSLWEETQYF.

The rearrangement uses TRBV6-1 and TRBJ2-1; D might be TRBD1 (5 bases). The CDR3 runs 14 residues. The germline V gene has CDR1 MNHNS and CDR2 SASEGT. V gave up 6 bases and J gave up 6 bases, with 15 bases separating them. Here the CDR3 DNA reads TGTGCCAGCAGACCCTCCCAGGGTACCAATGAGCAGTTCTTC. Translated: CASRPSQGTNEQFF.

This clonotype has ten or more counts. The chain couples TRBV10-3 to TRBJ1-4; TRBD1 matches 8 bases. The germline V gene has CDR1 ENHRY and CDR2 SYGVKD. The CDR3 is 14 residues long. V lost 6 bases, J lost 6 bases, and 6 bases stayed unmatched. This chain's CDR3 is CAIRDRDNDEKLFF. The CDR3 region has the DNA TGTGCCATCAGGGACAGGGATAACGATGAAAAACTGTTTTTT.

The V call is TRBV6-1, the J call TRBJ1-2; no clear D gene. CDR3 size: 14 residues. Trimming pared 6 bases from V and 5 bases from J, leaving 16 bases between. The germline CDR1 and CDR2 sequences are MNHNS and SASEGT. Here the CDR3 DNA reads TGTGCCAGCAGCTCACCTCAGACCCATTATGGCTACACCTTC. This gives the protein CASSSPQTHYGYTF.

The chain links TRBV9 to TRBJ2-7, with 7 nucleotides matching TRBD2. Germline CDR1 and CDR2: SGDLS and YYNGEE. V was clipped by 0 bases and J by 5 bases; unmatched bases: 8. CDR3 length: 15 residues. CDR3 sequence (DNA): TGTGCCAGCAGCGTAGACGGCGGGAGCGTCCACGAGCAGTACTTC. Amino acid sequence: CASSVDGGSVHEQYF.

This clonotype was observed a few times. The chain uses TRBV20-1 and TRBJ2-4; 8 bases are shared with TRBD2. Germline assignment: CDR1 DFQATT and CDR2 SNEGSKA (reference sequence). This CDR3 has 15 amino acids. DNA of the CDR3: TGCAGCCTTACCTCGGGAGGGCCAAGGGAAAACATTCAGTACTTC. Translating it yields CSLTSGGPRENIQYF.

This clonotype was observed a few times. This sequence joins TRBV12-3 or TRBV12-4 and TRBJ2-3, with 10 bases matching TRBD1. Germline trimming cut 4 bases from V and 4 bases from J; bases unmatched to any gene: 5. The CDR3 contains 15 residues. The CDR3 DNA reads TGTGCCAGCAGTTCAAGACAGGGGGCTGCAGATACGCAGTATTTT. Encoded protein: CASSSRQGAADTQYF.

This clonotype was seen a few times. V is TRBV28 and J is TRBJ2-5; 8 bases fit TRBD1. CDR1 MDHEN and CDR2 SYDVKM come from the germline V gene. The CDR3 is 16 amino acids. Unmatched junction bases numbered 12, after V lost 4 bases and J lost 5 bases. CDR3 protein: CASSWNRRGPGETQYF. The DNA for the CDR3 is TGTGCCAGCAGTTGGAACCGCAGGGGGCCGGGGGAGACCCAGTACTTC.

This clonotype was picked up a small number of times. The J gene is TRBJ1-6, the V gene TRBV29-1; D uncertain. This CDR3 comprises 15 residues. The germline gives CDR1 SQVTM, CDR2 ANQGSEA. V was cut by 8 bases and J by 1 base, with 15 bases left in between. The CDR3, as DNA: TGCAGCCCGGGGAGGGAGGTATCCTATAATTCACCCCTCCACTTT. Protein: CSPGREVSYNSPLHF.

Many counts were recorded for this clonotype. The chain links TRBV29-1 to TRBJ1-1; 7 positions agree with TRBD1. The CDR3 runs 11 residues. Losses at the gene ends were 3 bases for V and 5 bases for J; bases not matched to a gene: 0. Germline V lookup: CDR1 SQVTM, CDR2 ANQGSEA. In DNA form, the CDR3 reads TGCAGCGTTGACAGGGGGACTGAAGCTTTCTTT. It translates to CSVDRGTEAFF.

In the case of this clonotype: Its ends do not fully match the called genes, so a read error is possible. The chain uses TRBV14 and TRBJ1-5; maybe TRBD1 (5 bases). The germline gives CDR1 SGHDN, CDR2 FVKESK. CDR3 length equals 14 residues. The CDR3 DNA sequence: TGTTCCAGCAGCGTAGATGTGCAGGGCGGGTCCCAGCATTTT. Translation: CSSSVDVQGGSQHF.